The clone carrying this T cell receptor beta chain occurred a few times. Its antigen is as yet unknown. The entry originates in a study of CD8+ T cells in alopecia areata. Study conclusions and caveats: Clonality was higher in lesional than normal scalp, especially in alopecia totalis/universalis.

T lymphocytes (CD4+ and CD8+) were sorted from PBMCs. This CDR3 comprises 14 residues. Per the germline V gene, CDR1 is SEHNR and CDR2 is FQNEAQ (reference sequence). Deletions cut 5 bases from V and 1 base from J, with 11 bases between. Sequencing used cDNA as its template, made by extracting RNA and reverse transcribing it. TCRdb's table, derived via immunoSEQ multiplex PCR, lists solely in-frame clones and lacks some. The sample has 100,000 to 120,000 clones; roughly 64% are singletons. The chain couples TRBV7-9 to TRBJ1-1; D gene uncertain. The sample was CD8+ T cells sorted from blood. This TCR came from a human donor in good health. The CDR3 bases are TGTGCCAGCAGCCCCTCCTCACCGAACACTGAAGCTTTCTTT. Translating it yields CASSPSSPNTEAFF.